Listed below are T cell receptor beta chains from one sample, sequenced in a study of blood T cells in healthy people across ages. MiXCR, run by TCRdb on the 5' RACE reads, gives a single entry per CDR3 protein. The sample consists of roughly 790,000 distinct CDR3 sequences, 40% to 45% of them appearing once. The source material was blood. Source of these receptors: a woman in her fifties or sixties in good health. Both conserved end residues are part of each CDR3. D genes are given only for firm matches. Clone size is stated in some rows and not others, as once, few, many or a class when expanded.

TGTGCCAGCAGCGCGCGAGCGGGGACTTACAATGAGCAGTTCTTC,CASSARAGTYNEQFF,TRBJ2-1,TRBV13,TRBD2,few
TGTGCCAGCGGGCACGGGGCCGGGGAGCTGTTTTTT,CASGHGAGELFF,TRBJ2-2,TRBV12-3/TRBV12-4,-,once
TGTGCCAGCAGCCCCCGGGACAATTATAGGGTTATAGATACGCAGTATTTT,CASSPRDNYRVIDTQYF,TRBJ2-3,TRBV11-2,-,-
TGTGCCAGCAGTTATGACAGCCAAATGACAGCTTTCTTT,CASSYDSQMTAFF,TRBJ1-1,TRBV6-5,-,-
TGCGCCAGCCATTCTCCGGGACAGACCTACGAGCAGTACTTC,CASHSPGQTYEQYF,TRBJ2-7,TRBV5-1,TRBD1,-
TGTGCCAGCAGTGCCCCCGTGAACAGCTCCTACGAGCAGTACTTC,CASSAPVNSSYEQYF,TRBJ2-7,TRBV25-1,-,-
TGTGCCACCGGGTGGGACAGAGGGACCCAGTACTTC,CATGWDRGTQYF,TRBJ2-5,TRBV15,TRBD1,-
TGCAGTGCTGACAGGGGGGGAGGGAATGAGCAGTTCTTC,CSADRGGGNEQFF,TRBJ2-1,TRBV20-1,TRBD1,-
TGTGCCAGCAGCCCCCAGACGGACTCCTACGAGCAGTACTTC,CASSPQTDSYEQYF,TRBJ2-7,TRBV7-9,-,many
TGCAGTGCTTTGCGGGGGGGAAGCACAGATACGCAGTATTTT,CSALRGGSTDTQYF,TRBJ2-3,TRBV20-1,TRBD2,few
TGTGCCAGCAGCGTAGTAGCAGGGATGAACACCGGGGAGCTGTTTTTT,CASSVVAGMNTGELFF,TRBJ2-2,TRBV9,-,-
TGTGCCAGCAGCTTGGTAGCGGGCGACGAGCAGTACTTC,CASSLVAGDEQYF,TRBJ2-7,TRBV7-2,TRBD2,-
TGTGCCAGCAGCCCTCCGGGACAGGGCCCTAGCACAGATACGCAGTATTTT,CASSPPGQGPSTDTQYF,TRBJ2-3,TRBV3-1,TRBD1,few
TGCGCCAGCAGCTTGGATACAGGGAGTAATTCACCCCTCCACTTT,CASSLDTGSNSPLHF,TRBJ1-6,TRBV5-1,-,-
TGTGCCAGCAGCACAAAGGCGGGGGCCAAAAACATTCAGTACTTC,CASSTKAGAKNIQYF,TRBJ2-4,TRBV7-2,-,many
TGTGCCAGCAGTTACTCGGGACAGTACGGTCAGCCCCAGCATTTT,CASSYSGQYGQPQHF,TRBJ1-5,TRBV6-5,TRBD1,few
TGCGCCAGCAGCTACCGGGAGGAGCAGTACTTC,CASSYREEQYF,TRBJ2-5,TRBV5-1,TRBD2,many
TGTGCCAGCAGCGTGGGACTAACCGGCTCCTCACACATTCAGTACTTC,CASSVGLTGSSHIQYF,TRBJ2-4,TRBV7-2,TRBD2,-
TGTGCCAGCAGCCAAGAAGGACTAGCACAAGTCGCCCAGTATTTT,CASSQEGLAQVAQYF,TRBJ2-3,TRBV3-1,TRBD2,-
TGTGCCAGCAGTGAACGTTTCGGGACAAGTCGTGAAAAACTGTTTTTT,CASSERFGTSREKLFF,TRBJ1-4,TRBV6-1,-,few
TGTGCCAGCAGGACCGGGACTAGCGCGCGCTACAATGAGCAGTTCTTC,CASRTGTSARYNEQFF,TRBJ2-1,TRBV2,TRBD2,-
TGTGCCACCCTCGGACAGGAGAGCTCCTATAATTCACCCCTCCACTTT,CATLGQESSYNSPLHF,TRBJ1-6,TRBV10-3,TRBD1,-